Following are 30 T cell receptor beta chains from one sample sequenced in a study of T-cell reconstitution after alpha-beta-depleted transplantation in children. The TCRbeta library incorporated unique molecular identifiers. Each CDR3 protein gets one entry after TCRdb re-called the PCR reads with MiXCR. The data show about 410,000 distinct CDR3 sequences, just over 20% seen once. Material: PBMCs from the stem cell graft donor, obtained from the stem cell graft. The receptors originated from a human donor who donated a stem cell graft to a child with acute myeloid leukemia.

This clonotype was observed a few times. This rearrangement joins TRBV18 to TRBJ2-7, with 7 bases aligning to TRBD1. The CDR3 has 15 amino acids. Germline V gives CDR1 KGHSH, CDR2 LQKENI. The J segment lost 5 bases and the V segment lost 5 bases, leaving 12 bases of the junction unmatched. CDR3 bases: TGTGCCAGCTCATCAACAGGGGTTTATTACAACGAGCAGTACTTC. It codes for CASSSTGVYYNEQYF.

This clonotype has a handful of counts. V and J are TRBV7-6 and TRBJ2-7; 7 bases agree with TRBD1. Germline-derived CDR1 and CDR2 are SGHVS and FNYEAQ. The J segment lost 3 bases and the V segment lost 3 bases, leaving 14 bases of the junction unmatched. The CDR3 has 17 residues. CDR3 protein: CASSFGTTRQGYYEQYF. The CDR3 DNA sequence: TGTGCCAGCAGCTTTGGGACGACACGACAGGGTTACTACGAGCAGTACTTC. Full variable domain (missing parts from reference TRBV7-6 and TRBJ2-7): GAGVSQSPRYKVTKRGQDVALRCDPISGHVSLYWYRQALGQGPEFLTYFNYEAQQDKSGLPNDRFSAERPEGSISTLTIQRTEQRDSAMYRCASSFGTTRQGYYEQYFGPGTRLTVT.

The chain couples TRBV7-9 to TRBJ2-4; D perhaps matches TRBD2 (5 bases). Deletions cut 4 bases from V and 0 bases from J, with 13 bases between. The CDR3 is 16 amino acids. Germline CDR1 and CDR2: SEHNR and FQNEAQ (reference sequence). The CDR3 sequence: CASSSLRGIAKNIQYF. CDR3 sequence (DNA): TGTGCCAGCAGCTCCCTTAGAGGGATAGCCAAAAACATTCAGTACTTC.

This clonotype occurred many times. The gene calls are TRBV12-3 or TRBV12-4 and TRBJ2-7, with 12 bases matching TRBD2. V shed 6 bases and J 3 bases; nucleotides not matched to a gene: 3. The CDR3 has 14 amino acids. CDR3 loop: CASSLTSGSYEQYF. CDR3 DNA: TGTGCCAGCAGCTTGACTAGCGGGAGCTACGAGCAGTACTTC.

Written as DNA, the CDR3 is TGTGCCACCAGCAGTGGGCAGGGGATCCCCATTGTGAACACTGAAGCTTTCTTT. It yields the protein CATSSGQGIPIVNTEAFF. V gene TRBV15 combines with J gene TRBJ1-1; possible D gene TRBD1, 6 bases. In germline, CDR1 is LNHNV, CDR2 YYDKDF (reference sequence). This CDR3 contains 18 residues. The V end lost 3 bases, the J end lost 0 bases, and 20 bases lay between the germline ends.

The chain links TRBV18 to TRBJ2-5, with D unclear. Trimming left V 0 bases short and J 4 bases short, with 12 bases between. Germline-derived CDR1 and CDR2 are KGHSH and LQKENI. The CDR3 extends over 15 amino acids. CDR3 nucleotide sequence: TGTGCCAGCTCACCACCGTCGATAGGAACAGAGACCCAGTACTTC. It codes for CASSPPSIGTETQYF. The full variable domain, rest sourced from reference TRBV18 and TRBJ2-5, is NAGVMQNPRHLVRRRGQEARLRCSPMKGHSHVYWYRQLPEEGLKFMVYLQKENIIDESGMPKERFSAEFPKEGPSILRIQQVVRGDSAAYFCASSPPSIGTETQYFGPGTRLLVL.

This clonotype was recorded many times. The chain links TRBV29-1 to TRBJ2-2; 12 bases match TRBD2. Germline V CDR1 and CDR2: SQVTM, ANQGSEA. CDR3 size: 17 residues. The CDR3 nucleotides are TGCTGCTCCGGGACTAGCGGGTATAGCGCGAACACCGGGGAGCTGTTTTTT. This encodes CCSGTSGYSANTGELFF.

This clonotype has more than one count but fewer than ten. In nucleotides, the CDR3 is TGTGCCAGCAGTGGTAGGGCGGGACGCACAGATACGCAGTATTTT. Encoded protein: CASSGRAGRTDTQYF. The genes are TRBV27 and TRBJ2-3, with TRBD2 as a possible D gene (6 bases). The CDR3 sequence is 15 residues long. The V end was cut by 5 bases, the J end by 1 base, with 13 bases between. From germline, CDR1 is MNHEY and CDR2 SMNVEV (reference sequence).

This clonotype has a count of ten or more. This chain joins TRBV29-1 and TRBJ2-7; possible D gene TRBD1, 6 bases. Deletions cut 4 bases from V and 2 bases from J, with 6 bases between. This CDR3 spans 11 amino acids. The germline CDR1 and CDR2 sequences are SQVTM and ANQGSEA. CDR3 in DNA: TGCAGCGTTGGACAGGCCTACGAGCAGTACTTC. This translates into CSVGQAYEQYF.

This clonotype has a count of ten or more. The chain employs TRBV12-3 or TRBV12-4 and TRBJ2-3; 9 positions agree with TRBD1. The trim removed 6 bases at V and 2 bases at J, leaving 9 bases unmatched. There are 16 residues in the CDR3. The CDR3 sequence is CASSFAGTGITDTQYF. The CDR3 DNA is TGTGCCAGCAGCTTCGCCGGGACAGGGATCACAGATACGCAGTATTTT.

The CDR3 spells CATSDNRDFTAHEQFF. For the CDR3, the DNA is TGTGCCACCAGTGATAACAGGGACTTCACTGCCCATGAGCAGTTCTTC. This rearrangement joins TRBV24-1 to TRBJ2-1; D tentatively reads TRBD1 or TRBD2 (6 bases each). CDR3 length: 16 amino acids. Trimming took off 3 bases at V and 8 bases at J, with 19 bases between the two ends. The germline gives CDR1 KGHDR, CDR2 SFDVKD.

This clonotype has more than one count but fewer than ten. V and J are TRBV28 and TRBJ1-2; possible D gene TRBD1, 6 bases. The CDR3 loop spans 13 amino acids. V lost 4 bases and J lost 6, with 12 bases in between. Germline V gene data show CDR1 as MDHEN and CDR2 as SYDVKM. The CDR3 here is CASSSPGGHGYTF. Here the CDR3 DNA reads TGTGCCAGCAGTTCCCCGGGGGGGCATGGCTACACCTTC.

This clonotype was counted a few times. The chain couples TRBV6-5 to TRBJ2-2, with a possible D match to TRBD1 (6 bases). V gave up 1 base and J gave up 4 bases, with 10 bases separating them. The CDR3 contains 15 residues. Germline CDR1 and CDR2: MNHEY and SVGAGI. The CDR3: CASSYFGQPTGELFF. The CDR3 DNA follows: TGTGCCAGCAGTTACTTCGGACAGCCCACCGGGGAGCTGTTTTTT.

The rearrangement uses TRBV7-8 and TRBJ2-7; TRBD2 matches 9 bases. CDR1 and CDR2 (germline): SGHVS, FQNEAQ. J was trimmed by 6 bases and V by 4 bases; bases with no gene match: 1. CDR3 length: 12 residues. The CDR3 DNA reads TGTGCCAGCAGCTCAGCGGGGGGCGAGCAGTACTTC. It specifies CASSSAGGEQYF.

The genes are TRBV12-3 or TRBV12-4 and TRBJ2-1; D remains unclear. V lost 6 bases, J lost 7 bases, and 7 bases lay in between. CDR3 length: 11 amino acids. The CDR3 region is CASSTMNEQFF. CDR3 bases: TGTGCCAGCAGCACCATGAATGAGCAGTTCTTC.

This clonotype was seen only a few times. This rearrangement joins TRBV24-1 to TRBJ2-4, with D perhaps matching TRBD1 or TRBD2 (5 bases each). This CDR3 spans 15 amino acids. The germline V gene has CDR1 KGHDR and CDR2 SFDVKD. V was pared by 5 bases and J by 3 bases, with 13 bases between. For the CDR3, the DNA is TGTGCCACCAGTGTCCGCCGGGACGGCAAAAACATTCAGTACTTC. Protein sequence: CATSVRRDGKNIQYF.

This clonotype was seen ten or more times. The rearrangement joins TRBV5-5 to TRBJ2-1; 11 bases are a match to TRBD2. With V trimmed by 0 bases and J by 10 bases, 12 bases remained unmatched. The germline gives CDR1 SGHKS, CDR2 YYEKEE (reference sequence). The CDR3 is 17 amino acids. The CDR3 bases are TGTGCCAGCAGCTTGGCCGAACTAGCGGGAGCTTCGTGGGAGCAGTTCTTC. It is translated as CASSLAELAGASWEQFF.

This clonotype showed up many times. Written as DNA, the CDR3 is TGTGCCAGCAGTGAATTATCCAAGGGGGCGACCCAGTACTTC. Its protein is CASSELSKGATQYF. The J gene is TRBJ2-5, the V gene TRBV25-1, with 7 bases matching TRBD1. Unmatched junction bases numbered 6, after V lost 1 base and J lost 7 bases. The CDR3 extends over 14 amino acids. The V gene's germline CDR1 is MGHDK and CDR2 SYGVNS. Drawing the rest from reference TRBV25-1 and TRBJ2-5, the complete variable domain is EADIYQTPRYLVIGTGKKITLECSQTMGHDKMYWYQQDPGMELHLIHYSYGVNSTEKGDLSSESTVSRIRTEHFPLTLESARPSHTSQYLCASSELSKGATQYFGPGTRLLVL.

This clonotype was seen ten or more times. The chain has TRBV29-1 and TRBJ2-7; TRBD2 matches 7 bases. The CDR3 length is 13 residues. Germline V CDR1 and CDR2: SQVTM, ANQGSEA. Unmatched junction bases numbered 7, after V lost 4 bases and J lost 4 bases. The CDR3 spells CSVGGGRGYEQYF. CDR3 bases: TGCAGCGTTGGGGGAGGGAGAGGTTACGAGCAGTACTTC.

This chain joins TRBV5-4 and TRBJ2-7; 8 nucleotides agree with TRBD2. V lost 2 bases, J lost 6 bases, and 10 bases stayed unmatched. The CDR3 length is 15 residues. Per germline, CDR1 SGHNT and CDR2 YYREEE (reference sequence). For the CDR3, the DNA is TGTGCCAGCAGCTTTAAGCGGGAGCTCCTAAGCGAGCAGTACTTC. Protein product: CASSFKRELLSEQYF.

This clonotype occurred many times. The chain combines TRBV29-1 with TRBJ2-1; 8 bases line up with TRBD1. The ends lost 3 bases at V and 9 bases at J; junction bases unmatched: 10. This CDR3 has 14 amino acids. Per the germline V gene, CDR1 is SQVTM and CDR2 is ANQGSEA. The CDR3, as DNA: TGCAGCGTTGATCGCCGTCAGGGGGCAATTGAGCAGTTCTTC. Translating gives CSVDRRQGAIEQFF.

CDR3 DNA: TGTGCCAGCACGACAGGAACCTACGAGCAGTACTTC. Its protein product is CASTTGTYEQYF. The chain combines TRBV28 with TRBJ2-7, with a weak D call TRBD1 (6 bases). The length of the CDR3 is 12 residues. Germline V lookup: CDR1 MDHEN, CDR2 SYDVKM. The V end was cut by 7 bases, the J end by 2 bases, with 9 bases between.

This clonotype was counted between two and nine times. The chain uses TRBV29-1 and TRBJ1-2, with unresolved D. V lost 7 bases, J lost 3 bases, and 12 bases lay in between. The length of the CDR3 is 12 residues. The germline gives CDR1 SQVTM, CDR2 ANQGSEA. The CDR3 here is CSASQRDYGYTF. In nucleotides, the CDR3 is TGCAGCGCGTCACAGAGGGACTATGGCTACACCTTC.

The chain carries TRBV20-1 and TRBJ2-7, with TRBD2 matching 7 bases. The germline CDR1 and CDR2 sequences are DFQATT and SNEGSKA (reference sequence). The CDR3 contains 16 residues. Trimming removed 3 bases from V and 4 bases from J; junction bases left unmatched: 15. CDR3 residues: CSASGTSRGGPYEQYF. CDR3 nucleotides: TGCAGTGCTAGCGGGACCTCAAGGGGAGGGCCGTACGAGCAGTACTTC.

This rearrangement joins TRBV5-1 to TRBJ2-7, with 16 bases matching TRBD2. This CDR3 has 17 residues. Germline loops: CDR1 SGHRS, CDR2 YFSETQ. V was pared by 4 bases and J by 0 bases, with 4 bases of the junction left unmatched. The CDR3 loop is CASSAGTSGRVSYEQYF. CDR3 nucleotides: TGCGCCAGCAGCGCCGGGACTAGCGGGAGGGTCTCCTACGAGCAGTACTTC. Filled out from reference TRBV5-1 and TRBJ2-7, the complete variable domain reads KAGVTQTPRYLIKTRGQQVTLSCSPISGHRSVSWYQQTPGQGLQFLFEYFSETQRNKGNFPGRFSGRQFSNSRSEMNVSTLELGDSALYLCASSAGTSGRVSYEQYFGPGTRLTVT.

The chain links TRBV28 to TRBJ2-7; 10 bases align to TRBD1. The CDR3 contains 15 residues. Germline values: CDR1 MDHEN, CDR2 SYDVKM. The V and J ends lost 1 base and 4 bases, in that order; junction bases with no gene match: 4. The DNA of the CDR3 is TGTGCCAGCAGTTTATCTCCGGACAGGGGGTACGAGCAGTACTTC. Translated: CASSLSPDRGYEQYF.

This clonotype was observed a few times. The chain is built from TRBV29-1 and TRBJ1-1; D remains ambiguous. With 4 bases removed from V and 1 base from J, the gap between germline ends came to 13 bases. Germline loops: CDR1 SQVTM, CDR2 ANQGSEA. This CDR3 region has 14 residues. CDR3: CSVVFWAPNTEAFF. In DNA form, the CDR3 reads TGCAGCGTTGTGTTTTGGGCACCGAACACTGAAGCTTTCTTT.

This clonotype was observed a handful of times. The chain couples TRBV11-2 to TRBJ2-3; D possibly uses TRBD1 or TRBD2 (5 bases each). Germline values: CDR1 SGHAT, CDR2 FQNNGV. Trimming pared 0 bases from V and 6 bases from J, leaving 10 bases between. The CDR3 extends over 14 amino acids. The CDR3 DNA follows: TGTGCCAGCAGCTTAGATTGGGGGTTGGATACGCAGTATTTT. This sequence encodes CASSLDWGLDTQYF.

The V call is TRBV27, the J call TRBJ2-1, with TRBD1 matching over 12 bases. Germline CDR1 and CDR2: MNHEY and SMNVEV (reference sequence). The CDR3 contains 15 residues. Trimming at V came to 4 bases and at J to 7 bases, leaving 5 bases not matched to a gene. CDR3 residues: CASSYGTGGRNEQFF. CDR3 in DNA: TGTGCCAGCAGTTATGGGACAGGGGGCAGGAATGAGCAGTTCTTC.

This clonotype has only a few counts. The J gene is TRBJ2-5, the V gene TRBV12-3 or TRBV12-4; 9 positions match TRBD2. Germline trimming cut 3 bases from V and 2 bases from J; bases unmatched to any gene: 10. The CDR3 totals 17 residues. Here the CDR3 reads CASSFGIAGEGQETQYF. The CDR3 DNA follows: TGTGCCAGCAGTTTCGGGATAGCGGGAGAGGGACAAGAGACCCAGTACTTC.